This T cell receptor beta chain was captured by sequencing in a study of CD8 T cells in ankylosing spondylitis. Study-wide results and caveats: A motif in TCR beta, a set of 8 or 9 highly homologous variants, appeared characteristic of ankylosing spondylitis blood. Previously reported in reactive arthritis synovial fluid and blood were some of the motif variants. Disease-linked clones, CD8+, were relatively rare in peripheral blood. Significant enrichment of disease-linked clones was reported in matched ankylosing spondylitis synovial fluid.

The CDR3 sequence is 14 residues long. Trimming stripped 6 bases from V and 8 bases from J, with 18 bases between. Scientists made TCR beta libraries using quantitative 5'-RACE with molecular barcodes. TCRdb passed the 5' RACE reads through MiXCR, listing each CDR3 protein once. The sample lists a few hundred thousand distinct CDR3 sequences; roughly 15% were seen once. This clonotype has at least ten counts. Its antigen remains unidentified. The V call is TRBV12-3 or TRBV12-4, the J call TRBJ2-3; D not resolved. The TCR was taken from a male donor with ankylosing spondylitis. The sequenced sample consisted of blood, either unsorted or a sorted T cell fraction (not recorded which). The CDR3 protein is CASSPPRSPLTQYF. CDR3 DNA sequence: TGTGCCAGCAGCCCGCCCCGCAGTCCCCTTACGCAGTATTTT.